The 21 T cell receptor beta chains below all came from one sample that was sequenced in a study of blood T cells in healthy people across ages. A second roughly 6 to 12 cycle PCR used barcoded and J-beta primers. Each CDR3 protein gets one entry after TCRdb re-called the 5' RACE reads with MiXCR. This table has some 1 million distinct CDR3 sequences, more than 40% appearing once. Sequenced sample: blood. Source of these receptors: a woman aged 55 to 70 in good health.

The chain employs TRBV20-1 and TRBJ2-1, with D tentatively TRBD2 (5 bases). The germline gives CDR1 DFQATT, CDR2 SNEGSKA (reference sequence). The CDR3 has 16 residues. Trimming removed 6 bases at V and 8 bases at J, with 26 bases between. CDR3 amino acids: CSAADARRVEWYEQFF. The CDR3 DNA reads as TGCAGTGCCGCCGACGCAAGGCGGGTGGAGTGGTATGAGCAGTTCTTC.

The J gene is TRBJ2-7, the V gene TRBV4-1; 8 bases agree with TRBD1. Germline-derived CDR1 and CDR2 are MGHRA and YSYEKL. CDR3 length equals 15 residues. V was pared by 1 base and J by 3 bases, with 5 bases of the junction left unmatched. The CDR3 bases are TGCGCCAGCAGCCAAGGGCAGGGGGCAAACTACGAGCAGTACTTC. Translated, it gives CASSQGQGANYEQYF.

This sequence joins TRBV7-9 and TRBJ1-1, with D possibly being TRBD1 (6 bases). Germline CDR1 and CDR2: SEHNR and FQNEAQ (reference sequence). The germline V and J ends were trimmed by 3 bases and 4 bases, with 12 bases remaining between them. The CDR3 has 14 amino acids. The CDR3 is CASSFSGASTEAFF. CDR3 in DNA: TGTGCCAGCAGCTTTTCAGGGGCGAGCACTGAAGCTTTCTTT.

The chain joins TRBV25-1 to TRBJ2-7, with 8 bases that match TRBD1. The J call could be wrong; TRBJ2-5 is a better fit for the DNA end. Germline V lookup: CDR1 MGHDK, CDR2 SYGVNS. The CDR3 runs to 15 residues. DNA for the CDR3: TGTGCCAGCAGTTTGACAGGGGTGTGTGGAGAGACCCAGTACTTC. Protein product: CASSLTGVCGETQYF.

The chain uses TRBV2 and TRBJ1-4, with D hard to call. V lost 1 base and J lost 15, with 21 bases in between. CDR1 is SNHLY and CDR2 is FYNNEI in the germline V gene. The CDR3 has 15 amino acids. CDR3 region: CASSEGSGALVLVFF. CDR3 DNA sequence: TGTGCCAGCAGTGAAGGATCCGGTGCCCTGGTTTTAGTGTTTTTT.

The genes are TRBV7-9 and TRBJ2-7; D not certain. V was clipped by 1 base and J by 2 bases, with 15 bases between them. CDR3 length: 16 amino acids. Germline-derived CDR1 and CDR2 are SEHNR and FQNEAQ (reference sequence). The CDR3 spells CASSLGGVTIPYEQYF. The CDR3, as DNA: TGTGCCAGCAGCTTAGGAGGAGTGACAATCCCCTACGAGCAGTACTTC.

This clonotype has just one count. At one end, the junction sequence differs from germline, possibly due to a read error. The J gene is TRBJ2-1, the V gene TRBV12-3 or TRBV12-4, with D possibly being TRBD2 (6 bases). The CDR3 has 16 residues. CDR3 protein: CAGSGSGGYSYNEQFF. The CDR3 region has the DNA TGTGCCGGCAGTGGTTCTGGGGGGTACTCCTACAATGAGCAGTTCTTC.

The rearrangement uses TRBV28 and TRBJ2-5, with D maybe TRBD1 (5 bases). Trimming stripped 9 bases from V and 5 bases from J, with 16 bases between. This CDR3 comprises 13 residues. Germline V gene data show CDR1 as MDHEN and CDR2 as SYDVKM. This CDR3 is CASQGVEAETQYF. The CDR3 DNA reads TGTGCCAGTCAGGGTGTAGAGGCCGAGACCCAGTACTTC.

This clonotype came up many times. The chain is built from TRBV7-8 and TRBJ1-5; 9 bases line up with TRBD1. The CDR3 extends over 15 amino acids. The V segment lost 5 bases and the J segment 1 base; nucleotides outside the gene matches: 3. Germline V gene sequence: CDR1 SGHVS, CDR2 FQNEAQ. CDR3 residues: CASSRTGASNQPQHF. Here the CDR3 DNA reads TGTGCCAGCAGCCGGACAGGGGCAAGCAATCAGCCCCAGCATTTT.

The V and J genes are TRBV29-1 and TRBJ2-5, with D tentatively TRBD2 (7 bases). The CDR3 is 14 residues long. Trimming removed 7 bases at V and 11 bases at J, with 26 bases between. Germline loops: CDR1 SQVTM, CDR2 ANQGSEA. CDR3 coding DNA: TGCAGCGCGGGGGGAGGGGGGTCCTACAATGAGCAGTACTTC. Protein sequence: CSAGGGGSYNEQYF.

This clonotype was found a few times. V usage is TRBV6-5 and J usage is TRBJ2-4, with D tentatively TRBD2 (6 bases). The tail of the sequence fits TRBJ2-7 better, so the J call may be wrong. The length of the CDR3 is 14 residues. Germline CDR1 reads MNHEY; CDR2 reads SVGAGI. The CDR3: CASSSLPGAYEQYF. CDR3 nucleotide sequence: TGTGCCAGCAGTTCCCTCCCGGGAGCCTACGAGCAGTACTTC.

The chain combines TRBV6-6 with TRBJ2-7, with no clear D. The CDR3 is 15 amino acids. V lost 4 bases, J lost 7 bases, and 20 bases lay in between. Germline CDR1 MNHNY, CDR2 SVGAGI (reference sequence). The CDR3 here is CASSSPIQKTGEQYF. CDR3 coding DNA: TGTGCCAGCAGTTCACCCATACAGAAGACCGGGGAGCAGTACTTC.

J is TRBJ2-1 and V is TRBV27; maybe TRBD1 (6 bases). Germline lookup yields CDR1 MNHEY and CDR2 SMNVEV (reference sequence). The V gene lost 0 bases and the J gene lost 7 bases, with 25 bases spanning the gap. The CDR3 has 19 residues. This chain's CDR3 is CASSLSETSDRRFGNEQFF. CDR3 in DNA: TGTGCCAGCAGTTTATCGGAGACGTCAGACAGGAGATTCGGAAATGAGCAGTTCTTC.

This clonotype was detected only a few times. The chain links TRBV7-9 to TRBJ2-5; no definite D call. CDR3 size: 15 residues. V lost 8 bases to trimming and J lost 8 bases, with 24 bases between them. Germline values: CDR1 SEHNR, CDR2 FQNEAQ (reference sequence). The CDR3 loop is CASVNLAPEGATQYF. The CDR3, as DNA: TGTGCCAGCGTAAATTTGGCACCTGAAGGTGCCACCCAGTACTTC.

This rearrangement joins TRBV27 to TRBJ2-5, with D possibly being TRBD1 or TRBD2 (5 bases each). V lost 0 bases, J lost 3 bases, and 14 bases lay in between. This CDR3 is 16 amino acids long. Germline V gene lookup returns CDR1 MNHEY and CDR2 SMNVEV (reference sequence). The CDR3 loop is CASSLSGANHEETQYF. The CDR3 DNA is TGTGCCAGCAGTTTATCCGGGGCCAACCATGAAGAGACCCAGTACTTC.

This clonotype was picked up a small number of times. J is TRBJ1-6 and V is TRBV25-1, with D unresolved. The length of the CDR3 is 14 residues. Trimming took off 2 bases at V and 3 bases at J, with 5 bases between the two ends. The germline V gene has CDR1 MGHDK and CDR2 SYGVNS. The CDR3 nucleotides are TGTGCCAGCAGTGAAGGCTTCTATAATTCACCCCTCCACTTT. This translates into CASSEGFYNSPLHF.

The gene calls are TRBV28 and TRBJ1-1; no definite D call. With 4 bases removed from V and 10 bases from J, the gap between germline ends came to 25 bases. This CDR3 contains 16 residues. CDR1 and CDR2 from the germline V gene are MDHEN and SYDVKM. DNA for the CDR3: TGTGCCAGCAGTTCCGAGGAAAGTAAGGGAAGGAGAGTAGCTTTCTTT. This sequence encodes CASSSEESKGRRVAFF.

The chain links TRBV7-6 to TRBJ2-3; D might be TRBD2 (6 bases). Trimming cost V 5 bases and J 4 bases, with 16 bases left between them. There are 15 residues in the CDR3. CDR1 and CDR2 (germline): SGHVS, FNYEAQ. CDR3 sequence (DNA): TGTGCCAGCAGCGAACTCTGGAGGGATGCAGATACGCAGTATTTT. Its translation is CASSELWRDADTQYF.

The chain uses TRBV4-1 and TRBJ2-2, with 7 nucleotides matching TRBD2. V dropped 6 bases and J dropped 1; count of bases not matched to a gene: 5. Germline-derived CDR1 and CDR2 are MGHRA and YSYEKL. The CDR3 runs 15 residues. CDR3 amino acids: CASSRSGMNTGELFF. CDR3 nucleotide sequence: TGCGCCAGCAGTCGGAGCGGGATGAACACCGGGGAGCTGTTTTTT.

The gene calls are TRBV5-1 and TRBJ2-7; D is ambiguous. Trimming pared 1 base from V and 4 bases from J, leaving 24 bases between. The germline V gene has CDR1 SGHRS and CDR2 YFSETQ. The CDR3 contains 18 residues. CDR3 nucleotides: TGCGCCAGCAGCTTGAAGGTGGCGGTCAGCGAGAAGCGTTACGAGCAGTACTTC. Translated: CASSLKVAVSEKRYEQYF.

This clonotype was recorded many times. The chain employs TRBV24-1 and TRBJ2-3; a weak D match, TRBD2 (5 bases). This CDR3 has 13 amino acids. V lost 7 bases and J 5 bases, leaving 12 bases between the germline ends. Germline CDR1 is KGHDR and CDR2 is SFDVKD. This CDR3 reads CATSLDFRDTQYF. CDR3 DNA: TGTGCCACCAGCCTGGACTTCCGAGATACGCAGTATTTT.